These T cell receptor beta chains were read from a single sample in a study of CD8+ T cells in alopecia areata. Profiling relied on immunoSEQ multiplex PCR, and the TCRdb table lists in-frame clones only, not all of them. Of about 97,000 clones listed, less than 50% are singletons. The specimen was CD4+ T cells sorted from blood. These receptors originate from a human donor with alopecia areata. Both conserved end residues are trimmed from each CDR3. The order of the fields is V gene, CDR3 protein.

V: TRBV5-1; CDR3: ASSRGSANTEAF
V: TRBV5-1; CDR3: ASSLIVDTEAF
V: TRBV29-1; CDR3: SVADSGELF
V: TRBV2; CDR3: ASSGNRRAVPGGTGGYT
V: TRBV29-1; CDR3: STQGLGETQY
V: TRBV4-3; CDR3: ASSQGRGDTQY
V: TRBV27; CDR3: ASRRTGSHEQY
V: TRBV5-1; CDR3: ASFPGYTNEQF
V: TRBV30; CDR3: AWSVSGGAGELF
V: TRBV30; CDR3: AWSRGQGASEAF
V: TRBV2; CDR3: ASGAEWTSNQPQH
V: TRBV6-6; CDR3: ASSKDRQGAYEQY
V: TRBV30; CDR3: AWREGANQPQH
V: TRBV29-1; CDR3: SGGITGTDTQY
V: TRBV5-1; CDR3: ASSTIMGGQNTEAF
V: TRBV5-4; CDR3: ASSTGQGQETQY
V: TRBV7-9; CDR3: ASSFTGGLQETQY
V: TRBV30; CDR3: AWSVGGPYEQY
V: TRBV4-2; CDR3: ASSLRGSRDDTEAF
V: TRBV5-1; CDR3: ASSLGGKVAEAF
V: TRBV29-1; CDR3: SVLRLASTDTQY
V: TRBV7-7; CDR3: ASSSDFGANNEQF
V: TRBV5-1; CDR3: ASSLVPRGGTLNTEAF
V: TRBV5-1; CDR3: ASSVRDRGETQY
V: TRBV9; CDR3: ASSVGWAGDEQY
V: TRBV27; CDR3: ASIGRPYRNYGYT
V: TRBV30; CDR3: AWSVSYWEAGEQY
V: TRBV7-9; CDR3: ASYKQGATDTQY
V: TRBV7-2; CDR3: ASSLRLGRRMYEQY
V: TRBV20-1; CDR3: SARRSYTQY
V: TRBV4-1; CDR3: ASSQIDLGLASGEQY
V: TRBV30; CDR3: AWSVGYGEKLF
V: TRBV5-6; CDR3: ASSLGFSEAF
V: TRBV7-2; CDR3: ASSGRVTDTQY
V: TRBV28; CDR3: ANHNEQF
V: TRBV5-1; CDR3: ASSLGHHSNQPQH
V: TRBV4-2; CDR3: ASSPPGLAGGTGELF
V: TRBV7-8; CDR3: ASRPLANYEQY
V: TRBV10-3; CDR3: AISESMVKSSYNEQF